The rows below give T cell receptor beta chains drawn from one sample of a study of blood T cell repertoires in COVID-19. This table comes from immunoSEQ multiplex PCR, and its TCRdb copy is limited to in-frame clones, with some not included. The sample lists 150,000 to 200,000 clones; around nine tenths were seen once. Specimen: peripheral blood. Source of these receptors: a man in his forties with active or convalescent COVID-19. CDR3s include the opening cysteine and the closing phenylalanine or tryptophan. Each record gives: CDR3 protein, CDR3 DNA, D gene, J gene, clone size, V gene. The D gene is left open where the match is weak. Only some rows state a clone size, as once, few, many or a class for expanded clones.

CDR3aa: CASTRQGNSNQPQHF; CDR3nt: TGTGCCAGCACCCGACAAGGTAATAGCAATCAGCCCCAGCATTTT; d_gene: NA; j_gene: TRBJ1-5; abundance: NA; v_gene: TRBV2
CDR3aa: CARSSYPGQSEKLFF; CDR3nt: TGTGCCAGAAGCTCATACCCGGGACAGAGCGAAAAACTGTTTTTT; d_gene: TRBD1; j_gene: TRBJ1-4; abundance: once; v_gene: TRBV5-3
CDR3aa: CASSPFTDTQYF; CDR3nt: TGTGCCAGCAGCCCATTCACAGATACGCAGTATTTT; d_gene: NA; j_gene: TRBJ2-3; abundance: NA; v_gene: TRBV14
CDR3aa: CASSPTGVYEQYF; CDR3nt: TGTGCCAGCAGCCCGACAGGGGTCTACGAGCAGTACTTC; d_gene: TRBD1; j_gene: TRBJ2-7; abundance: NA; v_gene: TRBV6-2/TRBV6-3
CDR3aa: CASSLDRYSTGELFF; CDR3nt: TGTGCCAGCAGTCTCGACAGGTATTCCACCGGGGAGCTGTTTTTT; d_gene: NA; j_gene: TRBJ2-2; abundance: once; v_gene: TRBV27
CDR3aa: CASSLVVGANEKLFF; CDR3nt: TGTGCCAGCAGCTTAGTGGTAGGAGCTAATGAAAAACTGTTTTTT; d_gene: NA; j_gene: TRBJ1-4; abundance: few; v_gene: TRBV11-2
CDR3aa: CASSLGLAPLTDTQYF; CDR3nt: TGTGCCAGCAGCCTCGGACTAGCGCCCCTCACAGATACGCAGTATTTT; d_gene: TRBD2; j_gene: TRBJ2-3; abundance: few; v_gene: TRBV3-1/TRBV3-2
CDR3aa: CASSLGASGREETQYF; CDR3nt: TGTGCCAGCAGCTTAGGGGCTAGCGGGCGTGAAGAGACCCAGTACTTC; d_gene: TRBD2; j_gene: TRBJ2-5; abundance: NA; v_gene: TRBV11-3
CDR3aa: CASTPGQGAGEQYF; CDR3nt: TGTGCCAGTACTCCGGGACAGGGGGCGGGGGAGCAGTACTTC; d_gene: TRBD1; j_gene: TRBJ2-7; abundance: NA; v_gene: TRBV19
CDR3aa: CASSQEQGHNEKLFF; CDR3nt: TGCGCCAGCAGCCAAGAACAGGGCCATAATGAAAAACTGTTTTTT; d_gene: NA; j_gene: TRBJ1-4; abundance: NA; v_gene: TRBV4-3
CDR3aa: CASSLVGQRNTEAFF; CDR3nt: TGTGCCAGCAGCTTAGTAGGACAGAGGAACACTGAAGCTTTCTTT; d_gene: NA; j_gene: TRBJ1-1; abundance: NA; v_gene: TRBV7-8
CDR3aa: CASSRSGGGSNEQFF; CDR3nt: TGTGCCAGCAGCCGGTCCGGTGGTGGTAGCAATGAGCAGTTCTTC; d_gene: NA; j_gene: TRBJ2-1; abundance: NA; v_gene: TRBV3-1/TRBV3-2
CDR3aa: CASSFWDRHTEAFF; CDR3nt: TGTGCCAGCAGTTTCTGGGACAGACACACTGAAGCTTTCTTT; d_gene: TRBD1; j_gene: TRBJ1-1; abundance: NA; v_gene: TRBV27
CDR3aa: CSAIYQGGYTF; CDR3nt: TGCAGTGCCATTTACCAGGGGGGCTACACCTTC; d_gene: NA; j_gene: TRBJ1-2; abundance: NA; v_gene: TRBV20-1
CDR3aa: CASSVGQTAYNEQFF; CDR3nt: TGTGCCAGCAGCGTAGGACAAACGGCCTACAATGAGCAGTTCTTC; d_gene: NA; j_gene: TRBJ2-1; abundance: NA; v_gene: TRBV9
CDR3aa: CASGEEHTGELFF; CDR3nt: TGTGCTTCCGGGGAGGAGCACACCGGGGAGCTGTTTTTT; d_gene: NA; j_gene: TRBJ2-2; abundance: NA; v_gene: TRBV2
CDR3aa: CASRPESGVVGYTF; CDR3nt: TGTGCCAGCAGGCCTGAGTCGGGGGTGGTTGGCTACACCTTC; d_gene: NA; j_gene: TRBJ1-2; abundance: NA; v_gene: TRBV2
CDR3aa: CATRSGGATYNEQFF; CDR3nt: TGTGCCACGCGGAGCGGGGGGGCAACCTACAATGAGCAGTTCTTC; d_gene: TRBD2; j_gene: TRBJ2-1; abundance: few; v_gene: TRBV10-3
CDR3aa: CASSQDFGEQYF; CDR3nt: TGTGCCAGCAGCCAGGACTTCGGCGAGCAGTACTTC; d_gene: NA; j_gene: TRBJ2-7; abundance: NA; v_gene: TRBV11-3
CDR3aa: CASSFAAGTGSYEQYF; CDR3nt: TGCGCCAGCAGCTTCGCGGCCGGGACAGGCTCCTACGAGCAGTACTTC; d_gene: TRBD1; j_gene: TRBJ2-7; abundance: NA; v_gene: TRBV5-1
CDR3aa: CATGLAGGYEQYF; CDR3nt: TGTGCCACTGGACTAGCGGGAGGCTACGAGCAGTACTTC; d_gene: TRBD2; j_gene: TRBJ2-7; abundance: NA; v_gene: TRBV6-5
CDR3aa: CASSLVEGVGAFF; CDR3nt: TGTGCCAGCAGCCTAGTTGAGGGGGTTGGAGCTTTCTTT; d_gene: NA; j_gene: TRBJ1-1; abundance: NA; v_gene: TRBV7-9
CDR3aa: CASSLSGRPSDEQFF; CDR3nt: TGTGCCAGCAGTCTTAGCGGGAGGCCCTCGGATGAGCAGTTCTTC; d_gene: TRBD2; j_gene: TRBJ2-1; abundance: NA; v_gene: TRBV6-4
CDR3aa: CASSLTGMAQPQHF; CDR3nt: TGTGCCAGCAGTTTGACAGGGATGGCACAGCCCCAGCATTTT; d_gene: TRBD1; j_gene: TRBJ1-5; abundance: NA; v_gene: TRBV6-5
CDR3aa: CASSGAVAANTGELFF; CDR3nt: TGTGCCAGCTCCGGGGCAGTAGCGGCGAACACCGGGGAGCTGTTTTTT; d_gene: NA; j_gene: TRBJ2-2; abundance: NA; v_gene: TRBV18
CDR3aa: CATSRPDRNTEAFF; CDR3nt: TGTGCCACCAGCAGACCGGACAGGAACACTGAAGCTTTCTTT; d_gene: NA; j_gene: TRBJ1-1; abundance: few; v_gene: TRBV15
CDR3aa: CASGLRGIDEAFF; CDR3nt: TGTGCTAGTGGTTTAAGGGGGATTGATGAAGCTTTCTTT; d_gene: NA; j_gene: TRBJ1-1; abundance: few; v_gene: TRBV12-5
CDR3aa: CASSSPAGLETQYF; CDR3nt: TGTGCCAGCAGTTCACCAGCGGGCTTAGAGACCCAGTACTTC; d_gene: NA; j_gene: TRBJ2-5; abundance: NA; v_gene: TRBV5-8
CDR3aa: CASRTGGKQPQHF; CDR3nt: TGTGCCAGCAGGACAGGGGGAAAACAGCCCCAGCATTTT; d_gene: TRBD1; j_gene: TRBJ1-5; abundance: NA; v_gene: TRBV12-3/TRBV12-4
CDR3aa: CASSYSRGTGVGYTF; CDR3nt: TGTGCCAGCAGTTACAGTCGGGGAACGGGGGTGGGCTACACCTTC; d_gene: NA; j_gene: TRBJ1-2; abundance: NA; v_gene: TRBV6-5
CDR3aa: CASSSSGISTDTQYF; CDR3nt: TGCGCCAGCAGCTCCTCAGGGATTAGCACAGATACGCAGTATTTT; d_gene: NA; j_gene: TRBJ2-3; abundance: NA; v_gene: TRBV5-1
CDR3aa: CASRDRVNEQYF; CDR3nt: TGTGCCAGCCGGGACAGGGTTAACGAGCAGTACTTC; d_gene: TRBD1; j_gene: TRBJ2-7; abundance: NA; v_gene: TRBV27
CDR3aa: CAVEGTGGYGAYTF; CDR3nt: TGTGCCGTAGAGGGGACGGGGGGCTATGGTGCCTACACCTTC; d_gene: NA; j_gene: TRBJ1-2; abundance: NA; v_gene: TRBV28
CDR3aa: CAGRDSGAYNSPLHF; CDR3nt: TGTGCCGGAAGGGACAGTGGGGCCTATAATTCACCCCTCCACTTT; d_gene: TRBD1; j_gene: TRBJ1-6; abundance: once; v_gene: TRBV2
CDR3aa: CASSLGTEAYNEQFF; CDR3nt: TGTGCCAGCAGCTTGGGGACAGAAGCTTACAATGAGCAGTTCTTC; d_gene: TRBD1; j_gene: TRBJ2-1; abundance: NA; v_gene: TRBV7-2
CDR3aa: CAWLEWGGSGTDTQYF; CDR3nt: TGTGCCTGGTTAGAATGGGGCGGGAGCGGCACAGATACGCAGTATTTT; d_gene: TRBD2; j_gene: TRBJ2-3; abundance: NA; v_gene: TRBV30
CDR3aa: CASSQFRGLENEKLFF; CDR3nt: TGTGCCAGCAGCCAGTTCAGGGGGCTGGAGAATGAAAAACTGTTTTTT; d_gene: TRBD1; j_gene: TRBJ1-4; abundance: NA; v_gene: TRBV7-9
CDR3aa: CASSAYMNTEAFF; CDR3nt: TGTGCCAGCAGTGCGTATATGAACACTGAAGCTTTCTTT; d_gene: NA; j_gene: TRBJ1-1; abundance: once; v_gene: TRBV6-4